Below are 18 T cell receptor beta chains sequenced from a single sample in a study of STAT3 mutations in large granular lymphocyte leukemia (dated by TCRdb to between 2018 and 2021). Study-level results and caveats: At least one immunodominant TCRbeta clonotype was identified in every T-LGLL patient, and multiple immunodominant subclonotypes were identified in about half of the T-LGLL patients.

No antigens are known for them. The protocol used for the library was the immunoSEQ multiplex PCR assay. TCRdb carries this immuneACCESS record with in-frame sequences only. Its versions omit some clonotypes, under half of them owing to an unresolved V gene in the studies checked, with the rest unexplained. In this sample the table shows around 17,000 clones, about four fifths of which occur a single time. The ten largest clones take up around 9% of the sample. Source material: peripheral blood mononuclear cells. These receptors were obtained from a man over 45 with T-cell large granular lymphocyte leukemia. Some clones in this sample may be carry-over from other donors' samples. The age is the age at diagnosis.

The chain couples TRBV6-5 to TRBJ1-5, with D perhaps matching TRBD1 (5 bases). Germline V lookup: CDR1 MNHEY, CDR2 SVGAGI. The CDR3 consists of 13 residues. V was shortened by 7 bases and J by 9 bases, with 16 bases between the two germline ends. The CDR3 region has the DNA TGTGCCAGCACCCCGCAGGGAGGACGGCCCCAGCATTTT. Its translation: CASTPQGGRPQHF.

This clone turned up a few times. The chain links TRBV5-4 to TRBJ2-7; TRBD2 matches 10 bases. The germline CDR1 and CDR2 sequences are SGHNT and YYREEE (reference sequence). V lost 4 bases and J lost 6; bases outside the gene matches: 7. The CDR3 loop spans 14 amino acids. The CDR3 region has the DNA TGTGCCAGCAGCGAGGGACTAGCGTCTGGCGAGCAGTACTTC. Its protein is CASSEGLASGEQYF.

The V gene is TRBV5-1, the J gene TRBJ1-1; D call uncertain. CDR3 size: 14 residues. CDR1 SGHRS and CDR2 YFSETQ come from the germline V gene. V was cut by 4 bases and J by 1 base, with 11 bases left in between. The DNA of the CDR3 is TGCGCCAGCAGCCCGTCTGGCGGGAACACTGAAGCTTTCTTT. This translates into CASSPSGGNTEAFF.

The chain carries TRBV10-3 and TRBJ2-5, with unresolved D. Trimming stripped 10 bases from V and 0 bases from J, with 9 bases between. The CDR3 has 12 residues. Germline V gives CDR1 ENHRY, CDR2 SYGVKD. DNA for the CDR3: TGTGCCACCCGTAGGGACCAAGAGACCCAGTACTTC. Translating it yields CATRRDQETQYF.

DNA of the CDR3: TGTGCCAGCAGCCCCCGCGGGGAGGGAGCCGGGGAGCTGTTTTTT. Protein: CASSPRGEGAGELFF. The V gene is TRBV13, the J gene TRBJ2-2, with 7 bases lining up with TRBD2. Unmatched junction bases numbered 9, after V lost 5 bases and J lost 6 bases. In germline, CDR1 is PRHDT, CDR2 FYEKMQ (reference sequence). This CDR3 has 15 amino acids.

The chain links TRBV28 to TRBJ2-7; 11 nucleotides match TRBD2. The CDR3 is 17 amino acids. V trimming: 4 bases; J trimming: 7 bases; junction bases outside the gene matches: 15. Germline V gene data show CDR1 as MDHEN and CDR2 as SYDVKM. The CDR3 reads CASSSKRLAGSTGEQYF. The DNA for the CDR3 is TGTGCCAGCAGTTCCAAACGACTAGCGGGATCCACGGGGGAGCAGTACTTC.

In this sample, this clone turned up once. The CDR3 loop reads CSVAGHQETQYF. The CDR3 region has the DNA TGCAGCGTTGCCGGACACCAAGAGACCCAGTACTTC. The gene calls are TRBV29-1 and TRBJ2-5; D is ambiguous. This CDR3 is 12 amino acids long. Per the germline V gene, CDR1 is SQVTM and CDR2 is ANQGSEA. V was pared by 4 bases and J by 0 bases, with 6 bases between. Filled out from reference TRBV29-1 and TRBJ2-5, the complete variable domain reads SAVISQKPSRDICQRGTSLTIQCQVDSQVTMMFWYRQQPGQSLTLIATANQGSEATYESGFVIDKFPISRPNLTFSTLTVSNMSPEDSSIYLCSVAGHQETQYFGPGTRLLVL.

V is TRBV5-5 and J is TRBJ2-7; 9 positions match TRBD1. The length of the CDR3 is 15 residues. J lost 1 base, V lost 3 bases, and 5 bases had no gene match. Looked up from germline, CDR1 is SGHKS and CDR2 is YYEKEE (reference sequence). The CDR3 spells CASSWGQGLSYEQYF. For the CDR3, the DNA is TGTGCCAGCAGCTGGGGACAGGGACTATCCTACGAGCAGTACTTC.

The V gene is TRBV5-6, the J gene TRBJ1-4; TRBD1 matches at 7 bases. Unmatched junction bases numbered 7, after V lost 5 bases and J lost 3 bases. CDR1 is SGHDT and CDR2 is YYEEEE in the germline V gene. This CDR3 contains 15 residues. The CDR3 protein is CASRQQGPANEKLFF. In DNA, the CDR3 is TGTGCCAGCAGGCAACAGGGGCCGGCTAATGAAAAACTGTTTTTT.

This chain links TRBV5-1 with TRBJ1-1, with TRBD1 matching over 8 bases. The germline CDR1 and CDR2 sequences are SGHRS and YFSETQ. V dropped 0 bases and J dropped 5; count of bases not matched to a gene: 3. The CDR3 length is 14 residues. The CDR3 spells CASSLVQGATEAFF. The DNA of the CDR3 is TGCGCCAGCAGCTTGGTCCAGGGGGCGACTGAAGCTTTCTTT. Supplemented by reference TRBV5-1 and TRBJ1-1, the full variable domain reads KAGVTQTPRYLIKTRGQQVTLSCSPISGHRSVSWYQQTPGQGLQFLFEYFSETQRNKGNFPGRFSGRQFSNSRSEMNVSTLELGDSALYLCASSLVQGATEAFFGQGTRLTVV.

The rearrangement uses TRBV11-2 and TRBJ2-1, with 8 positions matching TRBD1. Germline V gene lookup returns CDR1 SGHAT and CDR2 FQNNGV. The CDR3 contains 16 residues. The V and J ends lost 4 bases and 4 bases, in that order; junction bases with no gene match: 9. CDR3 sequence: CASSSETGARYNEQFF. For the CDR3, the DNA is TGTGCCAGCAGCTCCGAGACAGGGGCGAGGTACAATGAGCAGTTCTTC.

The chain is built from TRBV5-4 and TRBJ1-2; 7 nucleotides agree with TRBD1. CDR3 length: 15 amino acids. J was trimmed by 2 bases and V by 4 bases; bases with no gene match: 8. From germline, CDR1 is SGHNT and CDR2 YYREEE (reference sequence). The CDR3 loop is CASSSGPGQNYGYTF. CDR3 sequence (DNA): TGTGCCAGCAGCAGCGGGCCGGGACAGAACTATGGCTACACCTTC.

V and J are TRBV10-3 and TRBJ2-3; tentatively, D is TRBD2 (6 bases). The length of the CDR3 is 16 residues. V was shortened by 3 bases and J by 3 bases, with 16 bases between the two germline ends. Germline lookup yields CDR1 ENHRY and CDR2 SYGVKD. The CDR3 bases are TGTGCCATCAGTGACCAGGGCGGGACGGCTACAGATACGCAGTATTTT. This codes for CAISDQGGTATDTQYF.

This clone was found once. The chain employs TRBV18 and TRBJ1-3, with D tentatively TRBD1 (5 bases). Germline lookup yields CDR1 KGHSH and CDR2 LQKENI. The length of the CDR3 is 15 residues. V lost 6 bases and J 2 bases, leaving 14 bases between the germline ends. CDR3 protein: CASSLSGTPGNTIYF. For the CDR3, the DNA is TGTGCCAGCTCGCTTTCCGGGACTCCTGGAAACACCATATATTTT.

The J gene is TRBJ1-4, the V gene TRBV5-1, with D possibly being TRBD1 (6 bases). The CDR3 is 16 amino acids. V was shortened by 3 bases and J by 7 bases, with 19 bases between the two germline ends. Germline lookup yields CDR1 SGHRS and CDR2 YFSETQ. The CDR3 loop reads CASSSLVGGQAEKLFF. The CDR3, as DNA: TGCGCCAGCAGCTCCTTAGTCGGGGGGCAGGCTGAAAAACTGTTTTTT.

The genes are TRBV19 and TRBJ2-7, with D unresolved. Per the germline V gene, CDR1 is LNHDA and CDR2 is SQIVND (reference sequence). Trimming shortened V by 5 bases and J by 4 bases, and 12 bases separated the two germline ends. The CDR3 runs to 13 residues. CDR3 sequence reads: CASSPPEQYEQYF. DNA for the CDR3: TGTGCCAGTAGTCCCCCGGAGCAGTACGAGCAGTACTTC. Based on the CDR3 plus reference TRBV19 and TRBJ2-7, the full variable domain is DGGITQSPKYLFRKEGQNVTLSCEQNLNHDAMYWYRQDPGQGLRLIYYSQIVNDFQKGDIAEGYSVSREKKESFPLTVTSAQKNPTAFYLCASSPPEQYEQYFGPGTRLTVT.

The genes are TRBV6-1 and TRBJ1-4; D is undetermined. Germline V gene lookup returns CDR1 MNHNS and CDR2 SASEGT. V lost 7 bases, J lost 3 bases, and 15 bases lay in between. This CDR3 region has 15 residues. The CDR3, as DNA: TGTGCCAGCATCCCAGAGGGTGTTCCTAATGAAAAACTGTTTTTT. Protein product: CASIPEGVPNEKLFF.

In this sample, this clone turned up once. The chain recombines TRBV5-4 with TRBJ2-3, with a possible D match to TRBD1 (5 bases). V dropped 4 bases and J dropped 0 bases, with 15 bases sitting between them. The germline CDR1 and CDR2 sequences are SGHNT and YYREEE (reference sequence). This CDR3 contains 16 residues. The CDR3 coding sequence is TGTGCCAGCAGCCCTATGGACATCCGAAGCACAGATACGCAGTATTTT. Its protein product is CASSPMDIRSTDTQYF.